This TCR beta chain was captured by sequencing in a study of T cells in Graves' hyperthyroidism and ophthalmopathy. Losses at the gene ends were 0 bases for V and 2 bases for J; bases not matched to a gene: 3. CDR1 MNHGY and CDR2 SVAAGI come from the germline V gene. This CDR3 has 16 amino acids. There were TCR beta CDR3 regions amplified from RNA transcripts. When the TCR CDR3 underwent first-round RT-PCR, the HTBI primer set was used. TCRdb called the multiplex PCR reads again in MiXCR, with one record for every CDR3 protein. The data contain about 500,000 distinct CDR3 sequences, roughly 15% of them singletons.

The chain is built from TRBV6-9 and TRBJ2-7, with 11 bases identical to TRBD1. This TCR derives from a woman aged 30 to 39 with Graves' ophthalmopathy. The sequencing sample was made of blood. DNA of the CDR3: TGTGCCAGCAGTTATTCGGGGGGACAGGGGGCCTACGAGCAGTACTTC. Residues: CASSYSGGQGAYEQYF.